This T cell receptor (beta chain) stems from a study of identical twins. Study-wide points: Carriage of fewer insertions was seen in abundant cord blood beta clonotypes, whereas memory repertoires showed none. Weaker excess sharing between twins was seen in beta out-of-frame sequences.

Every one of the donors was a healthy Caucasian. This CDR3 region has 16 residues. Germline trimming cut 6 bases from V and 3 bases from J; bases unmatched to any gene: 8. Template switching added a universal primer site; cDNA carried unique molecular identifiers. TCRdb reanalysed the 5' RACE reads using MiXCR and keeps one entry per CDR3 protein. The table records under 900,000 distinct CDR3 sequences, 9% to 15% of them present only once. On this clonotype itself: No antigen is known for it.

The data also belong to a second study, concerning yellow fever vaccine responses in identical twins.

The receptor was derived from a woman under 30 in good health. The rearrangement uses TRBV12-3 or TRBV12-4 and TRBJ2-1; TRBD1 aligns across 10 bases. The sequencing input was PBMCs. CDR3 nucleotides: TGTGCCAGCAGCCCCGTAAGGGACAGGGGCTACAATGAGCAGTTCTTC. Protein: CASSPVRDRGYNEQFF.